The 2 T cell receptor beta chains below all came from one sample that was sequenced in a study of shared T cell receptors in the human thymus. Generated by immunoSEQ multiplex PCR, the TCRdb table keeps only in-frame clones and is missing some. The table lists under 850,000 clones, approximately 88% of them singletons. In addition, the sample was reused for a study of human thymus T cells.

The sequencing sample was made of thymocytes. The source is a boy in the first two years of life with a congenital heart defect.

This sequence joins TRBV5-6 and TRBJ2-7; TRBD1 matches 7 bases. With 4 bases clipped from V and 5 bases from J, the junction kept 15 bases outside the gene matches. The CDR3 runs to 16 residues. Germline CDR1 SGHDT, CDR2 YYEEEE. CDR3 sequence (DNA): TGTGCCAGCAGCCGATTTAGGGACAGCGTAGGTCACGAGCAGTACTTC. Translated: CASSRFRDSVGHEQYF.

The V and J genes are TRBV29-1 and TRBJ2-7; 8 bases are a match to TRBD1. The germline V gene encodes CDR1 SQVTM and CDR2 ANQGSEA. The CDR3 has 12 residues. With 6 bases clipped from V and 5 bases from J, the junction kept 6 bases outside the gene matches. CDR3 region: CSVQDRADEQYF. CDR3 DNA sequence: TGCAGCGTCCAGGACAGGGCTGACGAGCAGTACTTC.